This T cell receptor beta chain derives from a study of T cell clonality in common variable immunodeficiency. Profiling relied on immunoSEQ multiplex PCR, and the TCRdb table lists in-frame clones only, not all of them. The sample yields tens of thousands of clones, without any singletons. At least ten counts were recorded for this clone. Both groups were predominantly of Caucasian heritage. The sample comprised peripheral blood mononuclear cells. This TCR was recovered from a person aged 18 to 75 in good health.

The CDR3: CASSFDRGEAFF. The CDR3 DNA, read in part, is TGTGCCAGCAGCTTCGACAGGGGTGAA. The V and J genes are TRBV7-3 and TRBJ1-1, with 8 bases fitting TRBD1. The read halts 3 residues ahead of the CDR3 end, with the missing end drawn from the germline J gene. The CDR3 extends over 12 amino acids. Losses at the gene ends were 3 bases for V and 7 bases for J; bases not matched to a gene: 1. Germline V gene data show CDR1 as SGHTA and CDR2 as FQGTGA.